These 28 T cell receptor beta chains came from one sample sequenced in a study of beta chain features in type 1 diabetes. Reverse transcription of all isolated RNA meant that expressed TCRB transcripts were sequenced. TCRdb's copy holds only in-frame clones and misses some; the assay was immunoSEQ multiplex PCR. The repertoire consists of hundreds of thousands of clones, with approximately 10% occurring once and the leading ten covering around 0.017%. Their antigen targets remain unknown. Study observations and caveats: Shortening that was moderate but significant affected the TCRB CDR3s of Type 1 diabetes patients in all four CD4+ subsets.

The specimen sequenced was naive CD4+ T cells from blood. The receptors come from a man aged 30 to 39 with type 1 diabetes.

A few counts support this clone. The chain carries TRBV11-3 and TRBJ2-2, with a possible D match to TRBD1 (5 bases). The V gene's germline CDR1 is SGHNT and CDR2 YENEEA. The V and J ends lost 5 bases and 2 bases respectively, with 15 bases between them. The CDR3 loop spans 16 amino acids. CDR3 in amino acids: CASSKNPGLNTGELFF. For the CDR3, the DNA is TGTGCCAGCAGCAAGAATCCAGGGTTAAACACCGGGGAGCTGTTTTTT.

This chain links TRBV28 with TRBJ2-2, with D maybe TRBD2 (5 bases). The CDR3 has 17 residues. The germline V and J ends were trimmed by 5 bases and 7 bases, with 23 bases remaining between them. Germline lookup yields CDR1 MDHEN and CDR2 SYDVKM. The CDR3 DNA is TGTGCCAGCAGTGTAGCGTGGGCTGGTAATACTCTCGGGGAGCTGTTTTTT. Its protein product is CASSVAWAGNTLGELFF.

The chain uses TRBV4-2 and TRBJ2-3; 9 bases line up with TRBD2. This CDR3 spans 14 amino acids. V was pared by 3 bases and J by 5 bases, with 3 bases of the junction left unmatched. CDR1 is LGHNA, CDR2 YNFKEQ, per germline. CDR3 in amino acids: CASSQRGGQDTQYF. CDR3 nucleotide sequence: TGTGCCAGCAGCCAGCGGGGGGGCCAAGATACGCAGTATTTT.

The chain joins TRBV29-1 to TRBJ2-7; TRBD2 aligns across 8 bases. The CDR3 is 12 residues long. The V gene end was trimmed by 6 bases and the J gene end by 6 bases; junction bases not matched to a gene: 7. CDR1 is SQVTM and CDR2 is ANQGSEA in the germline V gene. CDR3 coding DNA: TGCAGCGTCCGGGGGGGCACGGGCGAGCAGTACTTC. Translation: CSVRGGTGEQYF.

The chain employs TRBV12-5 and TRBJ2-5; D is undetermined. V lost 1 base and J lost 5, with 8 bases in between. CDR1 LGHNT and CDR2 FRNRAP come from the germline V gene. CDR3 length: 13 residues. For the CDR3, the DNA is TGTGCTAGTGGTTTGGAGTCTATGGAGACCCAGTACTTC. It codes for CASGLESMETQYF.

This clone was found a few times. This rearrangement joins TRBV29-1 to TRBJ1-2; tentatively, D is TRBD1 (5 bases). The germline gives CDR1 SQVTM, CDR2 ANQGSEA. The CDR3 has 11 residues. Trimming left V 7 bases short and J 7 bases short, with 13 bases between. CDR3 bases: TGCAGCGGGGGCGGCCAAAGTGGCTACACCTTC. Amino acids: CSGGGQSGYTF.

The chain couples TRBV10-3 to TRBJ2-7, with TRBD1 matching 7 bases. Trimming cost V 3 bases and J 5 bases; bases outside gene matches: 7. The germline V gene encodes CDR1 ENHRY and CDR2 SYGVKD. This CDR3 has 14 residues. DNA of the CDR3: TGTGCCATCAGTGAAAGGACAGGAGGCGACGAGCAGTACTTC. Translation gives CAISERTGGDEQYF.

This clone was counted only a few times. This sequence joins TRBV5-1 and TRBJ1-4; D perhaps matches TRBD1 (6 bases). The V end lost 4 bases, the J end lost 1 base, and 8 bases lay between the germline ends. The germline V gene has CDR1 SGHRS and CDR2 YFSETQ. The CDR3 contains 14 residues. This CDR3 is CASSLRGTNEKLFF. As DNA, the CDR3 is TGCGCCAGCAGCCTCAGGGGAACTAATGAAAAACTGTTTTTT.

The CDR3 bases are TGTGCCAGCAGTTTATTGCTGGCCCAGGCCAACACTGAAGCTTTCTTT. Translating it yields CASSLLLAQANTEAFF. The chain has TRBV28 and TRBJ1-1; no firm D call. The V end lost 1 base, the J end lost 2 bases, and 14 bases lay between the germline ends. Germline V gives CDR1 MDHEN, CDR2 SYDVKM. CDR3 length: 16 residues.

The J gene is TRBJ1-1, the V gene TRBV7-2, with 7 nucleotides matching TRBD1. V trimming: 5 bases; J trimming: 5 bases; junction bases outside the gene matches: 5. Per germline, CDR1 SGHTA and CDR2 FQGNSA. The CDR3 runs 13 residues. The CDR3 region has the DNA TGTGCCAGCAGCGCCGACAGGGATACTGAAGCTTTCTTT. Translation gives CASSADRDTEAFF.

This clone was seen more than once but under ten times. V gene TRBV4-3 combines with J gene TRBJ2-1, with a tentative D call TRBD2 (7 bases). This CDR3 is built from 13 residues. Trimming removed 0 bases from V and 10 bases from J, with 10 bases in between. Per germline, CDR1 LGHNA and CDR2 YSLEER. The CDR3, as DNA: TGCGCCAGCAGCCAAGATTCGGGGGGCGAGCAGTTCTTC. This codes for CASSQDSGGEQFF.

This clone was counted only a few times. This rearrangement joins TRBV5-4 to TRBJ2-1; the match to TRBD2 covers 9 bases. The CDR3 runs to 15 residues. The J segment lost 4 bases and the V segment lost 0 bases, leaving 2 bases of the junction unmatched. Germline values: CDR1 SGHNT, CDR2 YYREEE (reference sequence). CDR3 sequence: CASSLGLAEYNEQFF. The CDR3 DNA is TGTGCCAGCAGCTTGGGACTAGCGGAATACAATGAGCAGTTCTTC.

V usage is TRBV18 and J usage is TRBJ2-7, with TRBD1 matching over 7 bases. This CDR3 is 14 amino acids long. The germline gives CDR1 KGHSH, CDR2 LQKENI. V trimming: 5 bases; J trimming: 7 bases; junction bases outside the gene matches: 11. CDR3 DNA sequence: TGTGCCAGCTCAAGGGGGACAGCGTTTGCGGAGCAGTACTTC. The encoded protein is CASSRGTAFAEQYF.

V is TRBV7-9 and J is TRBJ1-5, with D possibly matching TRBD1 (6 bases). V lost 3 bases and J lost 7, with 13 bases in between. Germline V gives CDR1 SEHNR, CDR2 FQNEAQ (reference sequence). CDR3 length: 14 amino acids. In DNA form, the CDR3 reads TGTGCCAGCAGCTTCCACGCAGGGGACCAGCCCCAGCATTTT. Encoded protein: CASSFHAGDQPQHF.

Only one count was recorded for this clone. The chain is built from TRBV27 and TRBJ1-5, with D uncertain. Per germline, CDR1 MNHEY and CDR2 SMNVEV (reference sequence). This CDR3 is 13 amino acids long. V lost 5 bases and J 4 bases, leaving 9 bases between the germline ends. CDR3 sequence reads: CASSRDPNQPQHF. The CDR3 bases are TGTGCCAGCAGTCGGGATCCAAATCAGCCCCAGCATTTT.

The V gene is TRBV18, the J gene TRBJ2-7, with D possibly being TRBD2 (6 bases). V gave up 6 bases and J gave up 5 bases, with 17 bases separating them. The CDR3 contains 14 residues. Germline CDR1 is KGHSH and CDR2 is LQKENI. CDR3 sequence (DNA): TGTGCCAGCTCCCAGACCTCACTAGCCAACGAGCAGTACTTC. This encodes CASSQTSLANEQYF. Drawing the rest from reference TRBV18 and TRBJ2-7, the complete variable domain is NAGVMQNPRHLVRRRGQEARLRCSPMKGHSHVYWYRQLPEEGLKFMVYLQKENIIDESGMPKERFSAEFPKEGPSILRIQQVVRGDSAAYFCASSQTSLANEQYFGPGTRLTVT.

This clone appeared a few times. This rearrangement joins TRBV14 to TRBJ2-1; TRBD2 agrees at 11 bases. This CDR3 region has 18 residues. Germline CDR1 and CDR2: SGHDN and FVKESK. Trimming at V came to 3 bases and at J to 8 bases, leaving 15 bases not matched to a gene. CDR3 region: CASSHPGGTSGSWDEQFF. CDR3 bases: TGTGCCAGCAGCCATCCCGGAGGGACTAGCGGCTCCTGGGATGAGCAGTTCTTC. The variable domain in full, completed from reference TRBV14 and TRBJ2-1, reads EAGVTQFPSHSVIEKGQTVTLRCDPISGHDNLYWYRRVMGKEIKFLLHFVKESKQDESGMPNNRFLAERTGGTYSTLKVQPAELEDSGVYFCASSHPGGTSGSWDEQFFGPGTRLTVL.

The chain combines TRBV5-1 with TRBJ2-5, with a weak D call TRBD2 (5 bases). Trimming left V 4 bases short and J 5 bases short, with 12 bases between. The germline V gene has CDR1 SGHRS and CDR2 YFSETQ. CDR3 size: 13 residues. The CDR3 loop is CASSRAGGETQYF. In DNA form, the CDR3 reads TGCGCCAGCAGCCGGGCAGGCGGGGAGACCCAGTACTTC.

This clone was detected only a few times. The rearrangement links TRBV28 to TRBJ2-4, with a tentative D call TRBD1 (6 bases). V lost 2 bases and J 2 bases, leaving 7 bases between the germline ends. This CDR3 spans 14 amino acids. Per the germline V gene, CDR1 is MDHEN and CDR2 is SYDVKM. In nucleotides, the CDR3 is TGTGCCAGCAGTTTACAGGGGTCCAAAAACATTCAGTACTTC. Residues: CASSLQGSKNIQYF.

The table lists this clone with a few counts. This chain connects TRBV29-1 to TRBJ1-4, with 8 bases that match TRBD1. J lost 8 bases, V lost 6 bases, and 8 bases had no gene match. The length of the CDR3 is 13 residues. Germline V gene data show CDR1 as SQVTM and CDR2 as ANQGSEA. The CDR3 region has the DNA TGCAGCGTCGTTAGGACAGGGAACGAAAAACTGTTTTTT. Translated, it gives CSVVRTGNEKLFF. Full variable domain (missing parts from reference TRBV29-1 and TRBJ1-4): SAVISQKPSRDICQRGTSLTIQCQVDSQVTMMFWYRQQPGQSLTLIATANQGSEATYESGFVIDKFPISRPNLTFSTLTVSNMSPEDSSIYLCSVVRTGNEKLFFGSGTQLSVL.

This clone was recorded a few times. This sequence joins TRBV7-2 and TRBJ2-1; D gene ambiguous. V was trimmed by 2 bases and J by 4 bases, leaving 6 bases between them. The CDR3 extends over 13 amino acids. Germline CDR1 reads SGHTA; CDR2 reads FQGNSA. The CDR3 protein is CASSLISYNEQFF. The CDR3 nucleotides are TGTGCCAGCAGCTTAATCAGTTACAATGAGCAGTTCTTC.

CDR3 region: CASSQVGRTYEQYF. The CDR3 DNA reads as TGCGCCAGCAGCCAAGTGGGCAGAACCTACGAGCAGTACTTC. V is TRBV4-1 and J is TRBJ2-7; D gene unclear. Deletions cut 1 base from V and 2 bases from J, with 9 bases between. This CDR3 contains 14 residues. Germline V gene lookup returns CDR1 MGHRA and CDR2 YSYEKL.

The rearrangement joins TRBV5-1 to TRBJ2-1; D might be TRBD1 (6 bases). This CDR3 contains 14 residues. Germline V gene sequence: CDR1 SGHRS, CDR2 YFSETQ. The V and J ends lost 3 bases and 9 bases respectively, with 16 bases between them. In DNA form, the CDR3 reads TGCGCCAGCAGCTCAGGGGACGGGGTCGTTGAGCAGTTCTTC. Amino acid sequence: CASSSGDGVVEQFF.

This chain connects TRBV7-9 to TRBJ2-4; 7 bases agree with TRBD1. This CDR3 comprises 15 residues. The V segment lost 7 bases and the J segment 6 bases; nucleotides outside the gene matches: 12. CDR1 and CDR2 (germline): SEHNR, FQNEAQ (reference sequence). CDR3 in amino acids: CASTQIRDRRNIQYF. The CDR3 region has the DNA TGTGCCAGCACCCAAATCCGGGACAGAAGAAACATTCAGTACTTC. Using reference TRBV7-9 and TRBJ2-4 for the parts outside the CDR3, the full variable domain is DTGVSQNPRHKITKRGQNVTFRCDPISEHNRLYWYRQTLGQGPEFLTYFQNEAQLEKSRLLSDRFSAERPKGSFSTLEIQRTEQGDSAMYLCASTQIRDRRNIQYFGAGTRLSVL.

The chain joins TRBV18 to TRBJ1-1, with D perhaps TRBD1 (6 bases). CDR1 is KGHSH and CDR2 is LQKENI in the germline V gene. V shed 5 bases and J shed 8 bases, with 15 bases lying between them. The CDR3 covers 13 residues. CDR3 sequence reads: CASSDDRLREAFF. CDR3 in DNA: TGTGCCAGCTCAGACGACAGGCTTCGAGAAGCTTTCTTT.

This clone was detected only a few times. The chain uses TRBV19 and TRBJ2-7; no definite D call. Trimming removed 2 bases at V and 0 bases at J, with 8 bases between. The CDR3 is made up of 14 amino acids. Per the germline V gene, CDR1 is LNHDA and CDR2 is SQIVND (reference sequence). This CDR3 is CASSISPGSYEQYF. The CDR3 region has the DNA TGTGCCAGTAGTATATCTCCGGGCTCCTACGAGCAGTACTTC.

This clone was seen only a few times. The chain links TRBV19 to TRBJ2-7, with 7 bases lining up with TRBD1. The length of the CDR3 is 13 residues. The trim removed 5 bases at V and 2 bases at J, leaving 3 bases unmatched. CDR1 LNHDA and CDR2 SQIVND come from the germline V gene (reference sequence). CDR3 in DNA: TGTGCCAGTAGTGAACAGGGGCCCTACGAGCAGTACTTC. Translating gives CASSEQGPYEQYF.

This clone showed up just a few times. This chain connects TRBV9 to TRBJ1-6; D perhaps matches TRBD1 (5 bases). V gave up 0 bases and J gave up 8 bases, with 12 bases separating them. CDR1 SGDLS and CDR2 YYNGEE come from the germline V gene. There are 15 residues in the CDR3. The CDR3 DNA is TGTGCCAGCAGCGTAGAGGGGAGGACCGATTCACCCCTCCACTTT. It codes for CASSVEGRTDSPLHF.